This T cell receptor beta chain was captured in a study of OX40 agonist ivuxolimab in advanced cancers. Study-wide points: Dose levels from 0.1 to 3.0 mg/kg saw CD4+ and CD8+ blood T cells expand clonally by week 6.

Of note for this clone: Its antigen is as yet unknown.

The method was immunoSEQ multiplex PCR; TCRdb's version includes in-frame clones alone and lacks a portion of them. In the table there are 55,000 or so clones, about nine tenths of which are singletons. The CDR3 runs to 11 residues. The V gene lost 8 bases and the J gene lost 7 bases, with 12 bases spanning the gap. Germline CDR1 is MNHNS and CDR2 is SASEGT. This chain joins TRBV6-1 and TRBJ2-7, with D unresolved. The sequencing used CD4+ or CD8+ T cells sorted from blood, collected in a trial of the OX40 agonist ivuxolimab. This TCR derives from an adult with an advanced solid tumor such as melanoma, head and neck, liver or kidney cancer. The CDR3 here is CASSPLQEQYF. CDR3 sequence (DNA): TGTGCCAGCTCCCCCCTCCAAGAGCAGTACTTC.